This T cell receptor beta chain was recorded in a study of blood T cell repertoires in COVID-19. At the level of the study: From the United States, Italy and Spain came samples of acute and convalescent COVID-19.

In the original processing: Reference gene primer amplification yielded estimated nucleated cell counts. Clones were sequenced by immunoSEQ multiplex PCR, and TCRdb holds only the in-frame ones, with some missing. That table furnishes V, J and clone size, whereas the DNA furnished D and trimming. The sample yields about 200,000 clones, less than 85% seen once. V was pared by 4 bases and J by 6 bases, with 8 bases between. Germline V lookup: CDR1 WNHNN, CDR2 SYGVQD (reference sequence). The CDR3 is 12 amino acids. The sequencing input was peripheral blood. This chain uses TRBV10-1 with TRBJ2-3; D remains ambiguous. The source is a woman between 70 and 85 years old with acute or convalescent COVID-19. Here the CDR3 reads CASSGNADTQYF. In nucleotides, the CDR3 is TGCGCCAGCAGTGGCAACGCGGATACGCAGTATTTT.